A single sample gave rise to the 26 T cell receptor beta chains below, sequenced in a study of blood T cell repertoires in COVID-19. Using immunoSEQ multiplex PCR, the repertoire was profiled, and TCRdb retains in-frame clones only, with some absent. Of roughly 66,000 clones in the sample, roughly 82% are singletons; the top ten hold approximately 6.6%. The sequencing input was peripheral blood. Source of these receptors: a man aged 55-75 years with acute or convalescent COVID-19.

This chain joins TRBV13 and TRBJ2-3; 9 bases align to TRBD1. V shed 4 bases, J shed 1 base, and the junction held 6 bases outside the gene matches. Germline values: CDR1 PRHDT, CDR2 FYEKMQ (reference sequence). The CDR3 length is 16 residues. CDR3 protein: CASSSGTGKGTDTQYF. The CDR3 coding sequence is TGTGCCAGCAGCTCAGGGACAGGGAAGGGCACAGATACGCAGTATTTT.

The gene calls are TRBV12-3 or TRBV12-4 and TRBJ2-4, with 7 bases fitting TRBD1. The CDR3 loop spans 13 amino acids. Trimming removed 9 bases from V and 0 bases from J; junction bases left unmatched: 2. CDR3 amino acids: CASTGVAKNIQYF. The CDR3 DNA reads as TGTGCCAGTACAGGGGTAGCCAAAAACATTCAGTACTTC.

The rearrangement uses TRBV6-5 and TRBJ2-5; no firm D call. The CDR3 is 13 amino acids. Trimming took off 5 bases at V and 5 bases at J, with 12 bases between the two ends. Per germline, CDR1 MNHEY and CDR2 SVGAGI. This chain's CDR3 is CASSPEYSETQYF. In nucleotides, the CDR3 is TGTGCCAGCAGTCCTGAGTATTCCGAGACCCAGTACTTC.

J is TRBJ2-7 and V is TRBV27; TRBD1 aligns across 9 bases. CDR1 is MNHEY, CDR2 SMNVEV, per germline (reference sequence). The junction had 4 bases not matched to a gene; V was cut back by 8 bases and J by 2 bases. This CDR3 is 13 amino acids long. In DNA form, the CDR3 reads TGTGCCAGCCGCCGGACAGGGGCCTACGAGCAGTACGTC. It translates to CASRRTGAYEQYV.

The chain recombines TRBV27 with TRBJ1-2; 7 positions agree with TRBD1. The V gene end was trimmed by 5 bases and the J gene end by 0 bases; junction bases not matched to a gene: 6. The CDR3 consists of 15 residues. Germline V CDR1 and CDR2: MNHEY, SMNVEV (reference sequence). The CDR3 protein is CASSGGQSPNYGYTF. DNA of the CDR3: TGTGCCAGCAGTGGGGGACAGTCACCTAACTATGGCTACACCTTC.

CDR3 amino acids: CASGTGGTEAFF. DNA of the CDR3: TGCGCCAGCGGGACAGGGGGCACTGAAGCTTTCTTT. V is TRBV4-3 and J is TRBJ1-1; the match to TRBD1 covers 11 bases. Trimming removed 8 bases from V and 4 bases from J; junction bases left unmatched: 0. Germline lookup yields CDR1 LGHNA and CDR2 YSLEER. The CDR3 totals 12 residues.

The genes are TRBV11-1 and TRBJ2-1, with a weak D call TRBD1 (6 bases). This CDR3 is built from 15 residues. Germline V gene data show CDR1 as SGHAT and CDR2 as FQDESV (reference sequence). Trimming cost V 4 bases and J 6 bases, with 16 bases left between them. CDR3 nucleotides: TGTGCCAGCAGCTCCCTACCTACAGGGATCAATGAGCAGTTCTTC. Protein product: CASSSLPTGINEQFF.

The gene calls are TRBV7-2 and TRBJ1-5; TRBD1 might be the D (5 bases). The CDR3 contains 14 residues. Germline-derived CDR1 and CDR2 are SGHTA and FQGNSA. Trimming cost V 5 bases and J 4 bases, with 12 bases left between them. CDR3 nucleotide sequence: TGTGCCAGCAGCCCTCGGCCAGGGAATCAGCCCCAGCATTTT. It is translated as CASSPRPGNQPQHF.

This clone was seen more than once but under ten times. The V call is TRBV2, the J call TRBJ1-2; D ambiguous. Germline-derived CDR1 and CDR2 are SNHLY and FYNNEI. The CDR3 extends over 12 amino acids. Trimming removed 6 bases at V and 1 base at J, with 6 bases between. The CDR3 loop reads CASRQVNYGYTF. CDR3 sequence (DNA): TGTGCCAGCAGGCAGGTTAACTATGGCTACACCTTC.

The chain uses TRBV29-1 and TRBJ2-7; 11 nucleotides align to TRBD1. The CDR3 is made up of 20 amino acids. V was pared by 1 base and J by 3 bases, with 20 bases of the junction left unmatched. Germline-derived CDR1 and CDR2 are SQVTM and ANQGSEA. In nucleotides, the CDR3 is TGCAGCGTTGAAGTAGGTTACCGGGACAGGGGGGTTTTGGCTCTCTACGAGCAGTACGTC. Encoded protein: CSVEVGYRDRGVLALYEQYV.

J is TRBJ2-1 and V is TRBV2; D unresolved. V was clipped by 3 bases and J by 10 bases, with 7 bases between them. The CDR3 is 11 residues long. Looked up from germline, CDR1 is SNHLY and CDR2 is FYNNEI. Written as DNA, the CDR3 is TGTGCCAGCAGTGAGACGAGGGAGCAGTTCTTC. Translated, it gives CASSETREQFF.

The chain couples TRBV3-1 (or the pseudogene TRBV3-2) to TRBJ1-4, with a weak D call TRBD1 (5 bases). Deletions cut 4 bases from V and 4 bases from J, with 13 bases between. Germline V gene data show CDR1 as LGHDT and CDR2 as YNNKEL (reference sequence). This CDR3 is 15 amino acids long. The CDR3 protein is CASSPGVRRNEKLFF. The CDR3 nucleotides are TGTGCCAGCAGCCCGGGGGTGAGACGTAATGAAAAACTGTTTTTT.

The V and J genes are TRBV29-1 and TRBJ1-1; D is undetermined. This CDR3 is 13 amino acids long. Germline-derived CDR1 and CDR2 are SQVTM and ANQGSEA. V lost 4 bases and J lost 7, with 16 bases in between. The CDR3 spells CSVAVSEHGEAFF. CDR3 DNA sequence: TGCAGCGTTGCAGTAAGTGAACATGGTGAAGCTTTCTTT.

In this sample, this clone turned up once. The CDR3 region is CASSLEGPYEQYF. CDR3 in DNA: TGTGCCAGCAGCTTAGAGGGGCCCTACGAGCAGTACTTC. V gene TRBV7-9 combines with J gene TRBJ2-7; a possible D gene is TRBD1 (5 bases). CDR1 is SEHNR and CDR2 is FQNEAQ in the germline V gene (reference sequence). The germline V and J ends were trimmed by 1 base and 2 bases, with 6 bases remaining between them. There are 13 residues in the CDR3.

The chain couples TRBV6-2 or TRBV6-3 to TRBJ1-1, with D unresolved. The CDR3 runs 15 residues. V was trimmed by 2 bases and J by 5 bases, leaving 15 bases between them. CDR1 MNHEY and CDR2 SVGEGT come from the germline V gene. The DNA of the CDR3 is TGTGCCAGCAGTTACCCCGACAAGGGAGGGACTGAAGCTTTCTTT. Translation gives CASSYPDKGGTEAFF.

The chain links TRBV4-3 to TRBJ1-4, with 7 bases fitting TRBD1. V shed 4 bases and J 8 bases; nucleotides not matched to a gene: 7. The CDR3 extends over 14 amino acids. CDR1 and CDR2 (germline): LGHNA, YSLEER. CDR3 DNA sequence: TGCGCCAGCAGCCCGACAGGGCAGGGAGAAAAACTGTTTTTT. Protein product: CASSPTGQGEKLFF.

The rearrangement joins TRBV24-1 to TRBJ2-2; maybe TRBD2 (6 bases). The germline V gene has CDR1 KGHDR and CDR2 SFDVKD. V dropped 5 bases and J dropped 0 bases, with 6 bases sitting between them. This CDR3 is built from 14 residues. DNA for the CDR3: TGTGCCACCAGTGCGGGGGCGAACACCGGGGAGCTGTTTTTT. Translated, it gives CATSAGANTGELFF.

The V gene is TRBV7-2, the J gene TRBJ2-2; 9 nucleotides line up with TRBD2. The germline V gene has CDR1 SGHTA and CDR2 FQGNSA. The V gene end was trimmed by 5 bases and the J gene end by 0 bases; junction bases not matched to a gene: 7. The CDR3 totals 17 residues. The CDR3 loop reads CASSPIAGATNTGELFF. As DNA, the CDR3 is TGTGCCAGCAGCCCTATAGCGGGGGCGACGAACACCGGGGAGCTGTTTTTT.

This clone was picked up one time. The V gene is TRBV3-1 (or the pseudogene TRBV3-2), the J gene TRBJ1-4; no definite D call. The germline CDR1 and CDR2 sequences are LGHDT and YNNKEL (reference sequence). Trimming took off 1 base at V and 7 bases at J, with 19 bases between the two ends. The CDR3 totals 17 residues. CDR3 nucleotides: TGTGCCAGCAGCCAAGCGGCGGGGAGAGGTCTAGGTGAAAAACTGTTTTTT. This translates into CASSQAAGRGLGEKLFF.

The chain employs TRBV6-5 and TRBJ1-1; maybe TRBD1 (5 bases). V lost 2 bases and J 6 bases, leaving 10 bases between the germline ends. The CDR3 sequence is 13 residues long. CDR1 is MNHEY and CDR2 is SVGAGI in the germline V gene. In nucleotides, the CDR3 is TGTGCCAGCAGTTACGTGTGGGGCTCTGAAGCTTTCTTT. It yields the protein CASSYVWGSEAFF.

The V gene is TRBV6-5, the J gene TRBJ2-7, with 10 bases matching TRBD1. The V gene's germline CDR1 is MNHEY and CDR2 SVGAGI. The CDR3 is made up of 15 amino acids. V was clipped by 5 bases and J by 3 bases; unmatched bases: 7. The chain's CDR3 is CASSPRQGAVYEQYF. The DNA for the CDR3 is TGTGCCAGCAGTCCCCGACAGGGGGCGGTCTACGAGCAGTACTTC.

In its sample, this clone was seen a few times. The gene calls are TRBV4-3 and TRBJ2-5; TRBD1 might be the D (6 bases). The V end lost 4 bases, the J end lost 1 base, and 13 bases lay between the germline ends. This CDR3 region has 15 residues. Germline-derived CDR1 and CDR2 are LGHNA and YSLEER. The CDR3 nucleotides are TGCGCCAGCAGCCGAACCCTGGACAGCCAAGAGACCCAGTACTTC. This gives the protein CASSRTLDSQETQYF.

This chain joins TRBV11-3 and TRBJ2-1, with 7 bases matching TRBD2. CDR1 and CDR2 (germline): SGHNT, YENEEA. CDR3 size: 17 residues. Trimming cost V 5 bases and J 3 bases; bases outside gene matches: 13. The CDR3 DNA reads as TGTGCCAGCAGCCCCGGGGTCGGTGGGGGGGGCTACAATGAGCAGTTCTTC. Its translation: CASSPGVGGGGYNEQFF.

The CDR3 sequence: CASSSKGVDIQYF. CDR3 nucleotides: TGTGCCAGCAGTTCAAAAGGGGTGGACATTCAGTACTTC. The V and J genes are TRBV6-6 and TRBJ2-4; a possible D gene is TRBD1 (5 bases). The CDR3 is 13 amino acids. V lost 4 bases to trimming and J lost 8 bases, with 12 bases between them. Germline V gene lookup returns CDR1 MNHNY and CDR2 SVGAGI (reference sequence).

The chain couples TRBV7-2 to TRBJ2-1; D not resolved. The V and J ends lost 1 base and 1 base respectively, with 8 bases between them. The germline gives CDR1 SGHTA, CDR2 FQGNSA. The length of the CDR3 is 15 residues. In nucleotides, the CDR3 is TGTGCCAGCAGCTTAGAGAGGAGATCCTACAATGAGCAGTTCTTC. It specifies CASSLERRSYNEQFF.

The chain couples TRBV7-9 to TRBJ2-4; 11 bases line up with TRBD1. The germline V gene has CDR1 SEHNR and CDR2 FQNEAQ (reference sequence). The CDR3 contains 18 residues. The ends lost 2 bases at V and 0 bases at J; junction bases unmatched: 6. The CDR3 is CASSLRDRGDLAKNIQYF. The CDR3 region has the DNA TGTGCCAGCAGCTTAAGGGACAGGGGGGATCTAGCCAAAAACATTCAGTACTTC. The full variable domain, rest sourced from reference TRBV7-9 and TRBJ2-4, is DTGVSQNPRHKITKRGQNVTFRCDPISEHNRLYWYRQTLGQGPEFLTYFQNEAQLEKSRLLSDRFSAERPKGSFSTLEIQRTEQGDSAMYLCASSLRDRGDLAKNIQYFGAGTRLSVL.